These 26 T cell receptor beta chains share one sample of origin, sequenced in a study of lymphopenia after photon versus proton radiotherapy. The data were produced by immunoSEQ multiplex PCR, yet TCRdb's version contains in-frame clones alone and is incomplete. The sample has some 30,000 clones, about nine tenths seen once. The starting material was peripheral blood, obtained from a patient treated with proton-based radiotherapy. The receptors were sampled from a woman aged 55-69 years with cholangiocarcinoma. Some clones in this sample may be carry-over from other donors' samples.

This sequence joins TRBV9 and TRBJ2-3, with 7 positions matching TRBD2. The ends lost 1 base at V and 3 bases at J; junction bases unmatched: 5. The CDR3 is made up of 15 amino acids. Looked up from germline, CDR1 is SGDLS and CDR2 is YYNGEE. CDR3 nucleotide sequence: TGTGCCAGCAGCGTATACTGGCGGGAGACAGATACGCAGTATTTT. This encodes CASSVYWRETDTQYF.

The J gene is TRBJ2-1, the V gene TRBV4-1; D uncertain. Trimming took 3 bases from V and 15 from J, leaving 12 bases between them. The CDR3 consists of 11 residues. Germline loops: CDR1 MGHRA, CDR2 YSYEKL. CDR3 sequence reads: CASSQGSWLFF. For the CDR3, the DNA is TGCGCCAGCAGCCAGGGTAGTTGGCTGTTCTTC.

This chain uses TRBV11-2 with TRBJ2-7, with 12 bases aligning to TRBD2. CDR3 size: 15 residues. V shed 5 bases, J shed 6 bases, and the junction held 8 bases outside the gene matches. Germline V gene data show CDR1 as SGHAT and CDR2 as FQNNGV. CDR3 protein: CASSPGTSGLIEQYF. The CDR3 DNA follows: TGTGCCAGCAGCCCTGGGACTAGCGGGTTGATCGAGCAGTACTTC.

The V gene is TRBV2, the J gene TRBJ2-5, with 12 nucleotides matching TRBD2. There are 16 residues in the CDR3. Germline assignment: CDR1 SNHLY and CDR2 FYNNEI. V lost 6 bases, J lost 4 bases, and 9 bases stayed unmatched. CDR3 DNA: TGTGCCAGCAGGGGTACACTAGCGGGAGGTAGAGAGACCCAGTACTTC. Translated: CASRGTLAGGRETQYF.

This clone was observed a handful of times. J is TRBJ2-1 and V is TRBV11-2; D ambiguous. The CDR3 sequence is 11 residues long. Looked up from germline, CDR1 is SGHAT and CDR2 is FQNNGV. Trimming removed 2 bases at V and 9 bases at J, with 5 bases between. In DNA, the CDR3 is TGTGCCAGCAGCTTAATTCGTGAGCAGTTCTTC. This codes for CASSLIREQFF.

V and J are TRBV29-1 and TRBJ2-5; D may be TRBD1 (5 bases). The CDR3 sequence is 13 residues long. Per the germline V gene, CDR1 is SQVTM and CDR2 is ANQGSEA. V was clipped by 6 bases and J by 5 bases, with 16 bases between them. CDR3 sequence (DNA): TGCAGCGTCAGGACACGCGTCGCGGAGACCCAGTACTTC. The encoded protein is CSVRTRVAETQYF.

V gene TRBV7-2 combines with J gene TRBJ1-1, with D possibly matching TRBD1 (6 bases). Germline values: CDR1 SGHTA, CDR2 FQGNSA. This CDR3 region has 14 residues. Trimming took 5 bases from V and 4 from J, leaving 14 bases between them. The CDR3 sequence is CASSGNRVVTEAFF. CDR3 bases: TGTGCCAGCAGCGGAAACAGGGTCGTCACTGAAGCTTTCTTT.

V usage is TRBV5-1 and J usage is TRBJ1-1; tentatively, D is TRBD1 (5 bases). Germline CDR1 reads SGHRS; CDR2 reads YFSETQ. V was shortened by 2 bases and J by 1 base, with 18 bases between the two germline ends. The CDR3 is 17 amino acids. The CDR3 DNA sequence: TGCGCCAGCAGCTTACGGGGATGGGGGTCGGGGAACACTGAAGCTTTCTTT. Translating it yields CASSLRGWGSGNTEAFF.

The chain combines TRBV6-1 with TRBJ1-5; no firm D call. This CDR3 is built from 16 residues. V was shortened by 1 base and J by 7 bases, with 17 bases between the two germline ends. The germline V gene encodes CDR1 MNHNS and CDR2 SASEGT. CDR3 bases: TGTGCCAGCAGTGAAGTACGGAAGCCCCGGGCGCAGCCCCAGCATTTT. Encoded protein: CASSEVRKPRAQPQHF.

This clone was picked up one time. CDR3 sequence: CASMGRGLAGANVLTF. CDR3 nucleotides: TGTGCCAGCATGGGCAGGGGGCTAGCTGGGGCCAACGTCCTGACTTTC. This chain joins TRBV6-6 and TRBJ2-6; TRBD1 matches 8 bases. The CDR3 sequence is 16 residues long. The ends lost 7 bases at V and 2 bases at J; junction bases unmatched: 7. From germline, CDR1 is MNHNY and CDR2 SVGAGI (reference sequence).

The chain employs TRBV9 and TRBJ2-7; 9 nucleotides line up with TRBD1. Germline CDR1 is SGDLS and CDR2 is YYNGEE. The CDR3 runs 17 residues. Trimming took 4 bases from V and 2 from J; bases not matched to a gene: 13. The CDR3 here is CASSKGDRGQGTYEQYF. The CDR3 coding sequence is TGTGCCAGCAGCAAGGGCGATAGGGGACAGGGCACCTACGAGCAGTACTTC.

This clone has only a few counts. In DNA, the CDR3 is TGTGCCAGTAGGGTGGCAAATTCCTACAATGAGCAGTTCTTC. Protein: CASRVANSYNEQFF. V and J are TRBV19 and TRBJ2-1; no definite D call. Germline V CDR1 and CDR2: LNHDA, SQIVND (reference sequence). V was clipped by 6 bases and J by 1 base, with 10 bases between them. The CDR3 extends over 14 amino acids.

The chain couples TRBV18 to TRBJ1-2; 7 bases are a match to TRBD1. Losses at the gene ends were 6 bases for V and 6 bases for J; bases not matched to a gene: 10. Germline values: CDR1 KGHSH, CDR2 LQKENI. The CDR3 is 14 residues long. The CDR3 nucleotides read TGTGCCAGCTCGGTTCAGGGGGTTGGCGATGGCTACACCTTC. It is translated as CASSVQGVGDGYTF.

This chain links TRBV7-7 with TRBJ2-7; TRBD1 matches 7 bases. The trim removed 1 base at V and 3 bases at J, leaving 12 bases unmatched. The germline V gene has CDR1 SSHAT and CDR2 FNYEAQ (reference sequence). This CDR3 spans 17 amino acids. The DNA for the CDR3 is TGTGCCAGCAGCTTAGACCTCAGACAGGGTAATGGCTACGAGCAGTACTTC. It yields the protein CASSLDLRQGNGYEQYF.

V and J are TRBV5-1 and TRBJ1-5, with TRBD1 matching over 8 bases. J lost 5 bases, V lost 1 base, and 5 bases had no gene match. CDR3 size: 15 residues. The germline V gene has CDR1 SGHRS and CDR2 YFSETQ. Here the CDR3 DNA reads TGCGCCAGCAGCTTGTGGACAGGGAGGGATCAGCCCCAGCATTTT. This gives the protein CASSLWTGRDQPQHF.

V usage is TRBV7-9 and J usage is TRBJ2-3, with D unclear. Germline V gives CDR1 SEHNR, CDR2 FQNEAQ (reference sequence). V was trimmed by 11 bases and J by 0 bases, leaving 18 bases between them. The CDR3 contains 15 residues. The CDR3 coding sequence is TGTGCCGGAACCCCATATAGGTTGAGCACAGATACGCAGTATTTT. Translation gives CAGTPYRLSTDTQYF. The full variable domain, with the rest looked up from reference TRBV7-9 and TRBJ2-3, is DTGVSQNPRHKITKRGQNVTFRCDPISEHNRLYWYRQTLGQGPEFLTYFQNEAQLEKSRLLSDRFSAERPKGSFSTLEIQRTEQGDSAMYLCAGTPYRLSTDTQYFGPGTRLTVL.

The rearrangement uses TRBV9 and TRBJ1-1; the D is unclear. This CDR3 comprises 13 residues. Trimming took 1 base from V and 4 from J, leaving 8 bases between them. Looked up from germline, CDR1 is SGDLS and CDR2 is YYNGEE. The CDR3 region has the DNA TGTGCCAGCAGCGTAACGGAGAGCACTGAAGCTTTCTTT. This codes for CASSVTESTEAFF.

This clone was found a few times. The chain uses TRBV15 and TRBJ1-6; the D is unclear. Between the trimmed V and J ends, which lost 6 bases and 8 bases, there was a span of 11 bases. There are 13 residues in the CDR3. Germline CDR1 reads LNHNV; CDR2 reads YYDKDF (reference sequence). DNA for the CDR3: TGTGCCACCAGGTCGACCCCGTATTCACCCCTCCACTTT. It is translated as CATRSTPYSPLHF.

The chain employs TRBV7-2 and TRBJ1-2; 8 bases are a match to TRBD1. Unmatched junction bases numbered 15, after V lost 5 bases and J lost 4 bases. Germline CDR1 reads SGHTA; CDR2 reads FQGNSA. The CDR3 has 17 residues. Here the CDR3 reads CASSIGQGWRGGYGYTF. For the CDR3, the DNA is TGTGCCAGCAGCATCGGACAGGGATGGAGGGGTGGCTATGGCTACACCTTC. The variable domain in full, with the rest retrieved from reference TRBV7-2 and TRBJ1-2, is GAGVSQSPSNKVTEKGKDVELRCDPISGHTALYWYRQSLGQGLEFLIYFQGNSAPDKSGLPSDRFSAERTGGSVSTLTIQRTQQEDSAVYLCASSIGQGWRGGYGYTFGSGTRLTVV.

The rearrangement uses TRBV18 and TRBJ1-1; a weak D match, TRBD1 (6 bases). Germline V gene lookup returns CDR1 KGHSH and CDR2 LQKENI. This CDR3 contains 14 residues. Trimming left V 6 bases short and J 0 bases short, with 11 bases between. The DNA of the CDR3 is TGTGCCAGCTCGCCGACAGGTCTGAACACTGAAGCTTTCTTT. Amino acid sequence: CASSPTGLNTEAFF.

This clone was observed a few times. The J gene is TRBJ2-3, the V gene TRBV7-2; the D gene is possibly TRBD2 (6 bases). This CDR3 region has 14 residues. Per germline, CDR1 SGHTA and CDR2 FQGNSA. V shed 7 bases and J shed 5 bases, with 16 bases lying between them. CDR3 amino acids: CASTRDFGEDTQYF. The CDR3 nucleotides read TGTGCCAGCACTCGGGACTTTGGGGAAGATACGCAGTATTTT.

This chain connects TRBV6-5 to TRBJ1-2; TRBD1 matches at 9 bases. The CDR3 is made up of 14 amino acids. From germline, CDR1 is MNHEY and CDR2 SVGAGI. V shed 4 bases and J 7 bases; nucleotides not matched to a gene: 7. The CDR3 nucleotides are TGTGCCAGCAGTTCACGGACAGGGGACGTTGGCTACACCTTC. As protein: CASSSRTGDVGYTF.

This clone has just one count. This chain joins TRBV5-6 and TRBJ1-6, with D hard to call. The V end lost 0 bases, the J end lost 7 bases, and 8 bases lay between the germline ends. The CDR3 covers 14 residues. Germline V gene data show CDR1 as SGHDT and CDR2 as YYEEEE. CDR3 DNA sequence: TGTGCCAGCAGCTTGGTGAAAGGGAATTCACCCCTCCACTTT. This translates into CASSLVKGNSPLHF.

The V call is TRBV12-5, the J call TRBJ2-7; D might be TRBD1 or TRBD2, each matching 6 bases. Per germline, CDR1 LGHNT and CDR2 FRNRAP. The CDR3 spans 15 residues. The V end lost 0 bases, the J end lost 4 bases, and 13 bases lay between the germline ends. CDR3 in amino acids: CASGLVHGGRYEQYF. The CDR3 DNA sequence: TGTGCTAGTGGTTTGGTACATGGGGGGCGGTACGAGCAGTACTTC.

The table lists this clone with a count of one. J is TRBJ2-1 and V is TRBV19, with TRBD2 matching 7 bases. Trimming cost V 5 bases and J 5 bases; bases outside gene matches: 9. Germline loops: CDR1 LNHDA, CDR2 SQIVND (reference sequence). This CDR3 contains 15 residues. The CDR3 DNA reads as TGTGCCAGTAGTCTGAGGCTAGCGGTAGACAATGAGCAGTTCTTC. Its translation: CASSLRLAVDNEQFF.

This chain uses TRBV7-6 with TRBJ2-1; D gene unclear. The germline gives CDR1 SGHVS, CDR2 FNYEAQ. The V end was cut by 7 bases, the J end by 4 bases, with 5 bases between. There are 11 residues in the CDR3. The CDR3 here is CASTDYNEQFF. The CDR3 DNA is TGTGCCAGCACCGATTACAATGAGCAGTTCTTC.